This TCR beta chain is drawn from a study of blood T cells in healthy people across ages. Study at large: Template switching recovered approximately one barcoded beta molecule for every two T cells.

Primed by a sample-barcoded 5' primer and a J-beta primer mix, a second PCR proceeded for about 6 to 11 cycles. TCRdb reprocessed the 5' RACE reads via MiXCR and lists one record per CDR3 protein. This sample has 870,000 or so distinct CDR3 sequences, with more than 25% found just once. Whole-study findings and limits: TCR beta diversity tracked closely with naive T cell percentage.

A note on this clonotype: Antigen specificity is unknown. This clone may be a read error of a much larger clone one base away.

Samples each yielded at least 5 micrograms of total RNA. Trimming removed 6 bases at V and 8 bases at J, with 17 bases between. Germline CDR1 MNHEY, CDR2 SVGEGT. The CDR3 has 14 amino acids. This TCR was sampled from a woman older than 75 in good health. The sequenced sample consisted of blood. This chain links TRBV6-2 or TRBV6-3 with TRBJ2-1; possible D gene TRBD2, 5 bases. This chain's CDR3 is CASRYDSAGDEQFF. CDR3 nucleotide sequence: TGTGCCAGCAGGTACGATAGCGCAGGAGATGAGCAGTTCTTC.